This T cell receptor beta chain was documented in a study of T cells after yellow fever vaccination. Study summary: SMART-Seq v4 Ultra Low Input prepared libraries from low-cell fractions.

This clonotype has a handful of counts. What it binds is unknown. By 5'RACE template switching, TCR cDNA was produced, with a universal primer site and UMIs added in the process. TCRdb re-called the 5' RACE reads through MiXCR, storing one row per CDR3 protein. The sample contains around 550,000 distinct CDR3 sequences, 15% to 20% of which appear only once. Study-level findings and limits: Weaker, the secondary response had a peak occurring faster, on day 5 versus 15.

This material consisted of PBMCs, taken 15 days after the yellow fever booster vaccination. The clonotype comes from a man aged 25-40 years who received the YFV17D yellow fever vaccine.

The CDR3 sequence: CASSLSPDPDHEQYF. The CDR3 nucleotides are TGTGCCAGCAGTTTGTCCCCGGACCCGGACCACGAGCAGTACTTC. The V and J genes are TRBV27 and TRBJ2-7; D is unresolved. The V gene's germline CDR1 is MNHEY and CDR2 SMNVEV (reference sequence). V gave up 3 bases and J gave up 5 bases, with 17 bases separating them. CDR3 length: 15 residues.